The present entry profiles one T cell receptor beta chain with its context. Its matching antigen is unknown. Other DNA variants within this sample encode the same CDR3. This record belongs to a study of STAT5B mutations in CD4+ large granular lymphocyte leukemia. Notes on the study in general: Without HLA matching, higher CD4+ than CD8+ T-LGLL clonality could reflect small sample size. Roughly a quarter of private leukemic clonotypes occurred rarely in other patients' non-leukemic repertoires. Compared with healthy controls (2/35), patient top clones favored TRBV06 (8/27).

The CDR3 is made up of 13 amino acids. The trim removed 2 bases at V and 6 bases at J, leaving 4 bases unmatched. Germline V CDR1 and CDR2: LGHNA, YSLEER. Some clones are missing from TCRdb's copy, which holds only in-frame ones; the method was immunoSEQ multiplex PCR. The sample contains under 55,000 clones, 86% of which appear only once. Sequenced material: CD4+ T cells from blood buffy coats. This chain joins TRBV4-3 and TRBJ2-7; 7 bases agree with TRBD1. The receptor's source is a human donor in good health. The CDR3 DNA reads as TGCGCCAGCAGCCAATGGGACAGCGGCGAGCAGTACTTC. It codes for CASSQWDSGEQYF.